This T cell receptor beta chain was documented in a study of shared clonotypes between healthy human individuals. With respect to this clone: Antigen specificity is unknown.

Study results and caveats: Limitation of the genetic and exposure-history diversity represented came from the few donors.

Per germline, CDR1 SNHLY and CDR2 FYNNEI. The CDR3 runs to 16 residues. The V segment lost 0 bases and the J segment 2 bases; nucleotides outside the gene matches: 7. All donors were healthy HIV-negative adults lacking recent acute infections or vaccinations. This table comes from immunoSEQ multiplex PCR, and its TCRdb copy is limited to in-frame clones, with some not included. The table records 650,000 to 800,000 clones, 72% of them present only once. The chain recombines TRBV2 with TRBJ2-7; 7 positions agree with TRBD1. The clonotype was recovered from a woman in her twenties or thirties in good health. Sequenced material: memory CD4+ T cells sorted from blood. This sample's subset: CD45RA-negative fraction. Here the CDR3 DNA reads TGTGCCAGCAGTGAAGCGCTTGGGACAGTAACCTACGAGCAGTACTTC. Encoded protein: CASSEALGTVTYEQYF.